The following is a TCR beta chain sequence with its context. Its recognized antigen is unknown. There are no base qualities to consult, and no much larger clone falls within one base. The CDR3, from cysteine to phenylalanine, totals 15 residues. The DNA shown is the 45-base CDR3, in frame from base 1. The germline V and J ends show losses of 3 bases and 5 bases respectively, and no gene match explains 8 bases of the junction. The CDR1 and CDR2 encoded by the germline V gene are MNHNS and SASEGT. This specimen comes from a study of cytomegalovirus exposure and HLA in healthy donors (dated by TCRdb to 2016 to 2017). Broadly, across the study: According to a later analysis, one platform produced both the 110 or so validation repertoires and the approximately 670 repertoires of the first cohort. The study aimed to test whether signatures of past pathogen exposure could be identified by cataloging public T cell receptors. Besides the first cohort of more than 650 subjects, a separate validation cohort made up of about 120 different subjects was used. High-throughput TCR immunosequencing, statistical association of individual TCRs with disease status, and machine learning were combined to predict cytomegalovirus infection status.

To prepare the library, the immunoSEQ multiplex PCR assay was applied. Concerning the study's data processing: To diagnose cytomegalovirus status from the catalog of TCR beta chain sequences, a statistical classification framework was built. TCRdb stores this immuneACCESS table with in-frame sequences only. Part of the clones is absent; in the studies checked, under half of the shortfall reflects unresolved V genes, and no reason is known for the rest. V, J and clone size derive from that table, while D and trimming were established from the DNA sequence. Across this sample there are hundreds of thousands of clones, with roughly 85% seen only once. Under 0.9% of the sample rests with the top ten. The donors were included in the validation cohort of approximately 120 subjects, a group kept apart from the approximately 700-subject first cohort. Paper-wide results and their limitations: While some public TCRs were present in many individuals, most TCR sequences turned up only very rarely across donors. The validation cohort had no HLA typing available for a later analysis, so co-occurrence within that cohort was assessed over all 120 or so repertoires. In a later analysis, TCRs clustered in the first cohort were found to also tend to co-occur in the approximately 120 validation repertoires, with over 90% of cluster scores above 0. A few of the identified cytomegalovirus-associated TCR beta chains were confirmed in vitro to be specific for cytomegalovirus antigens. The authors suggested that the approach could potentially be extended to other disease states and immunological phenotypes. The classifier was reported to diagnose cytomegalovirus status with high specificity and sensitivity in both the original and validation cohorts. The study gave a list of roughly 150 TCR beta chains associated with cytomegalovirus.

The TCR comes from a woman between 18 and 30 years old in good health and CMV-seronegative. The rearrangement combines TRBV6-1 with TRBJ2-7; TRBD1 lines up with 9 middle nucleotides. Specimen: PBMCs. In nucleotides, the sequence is TGTGCCAGCAGTGAGCCGGGACAGGGCACGAACGAGCAGTACTTC. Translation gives CASSEPGQGTNEQYF.